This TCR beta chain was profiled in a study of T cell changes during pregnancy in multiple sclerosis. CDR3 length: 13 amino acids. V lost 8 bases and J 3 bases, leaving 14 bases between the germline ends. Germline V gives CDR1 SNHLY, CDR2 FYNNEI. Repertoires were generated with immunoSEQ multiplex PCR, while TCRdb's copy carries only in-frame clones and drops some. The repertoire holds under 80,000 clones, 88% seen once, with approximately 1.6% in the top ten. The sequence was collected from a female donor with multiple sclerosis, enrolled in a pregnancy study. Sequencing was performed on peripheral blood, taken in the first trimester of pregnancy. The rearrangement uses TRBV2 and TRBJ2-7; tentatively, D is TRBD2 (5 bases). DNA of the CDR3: TGTGCCAGCGGCTTGGAGGACGGCTACGAGCAGTACTTC. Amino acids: CASGLEDGYEQYF.